This T cell receptor (beta chain) comes out of a study of blood T cell repertoires in COVID-19. Study at large: Samples taken during acute and convalescent COVID-19 were collected in the United States, Italy and Spain. PBMCs, B-cell-depleted T cells, or T cells were the source of the cDNA or gDNA that made up the material.

The CDR3 extends over 15 amino acids. Germline values: CDR1 LNHDA, CDR2 SQIVND (reference sequence). With V trimmed by 9 bases and J by 5 bases, 12 bases remained unmatched. In the authors' methods: Estimation of nucleated cell counts relied on the amplification of reference gene primers. Using immunoSEQ multiplex PCR, the repertoire was profiled, and TCRdb retains in-frame clones only, with some absent. The V and J calls and clone size are taken from that table; D and trimming were inferred from the DNA. The table has some 180,000 clones, 80% to 90% seen once. Enrollment of patients from Seattle took place during active infection, with longitudinal follow-up.

This sequence originates from a woman of 80 years or more with COVID-19, enrolled during active disease. The J gene is TRBJ1-1, the V gene TRBV19; TRBD1 aligns across 10 bases. The sample taken for sequencing was peripheral blood. The CDR3 region is CASTQGDRGRTEAFF. For the CDR3, the DNA is TGTGCCAGCACTCAGGGGGACAGGGGACGGACTGAAGCTTTCTTT. The whole variable domain, remainder taken from reference TRBV19 and TRBJ1-1, is DGGITQSPKYLFRKEGQNVTLSCEQNLNHDAMYWYRQDPGQGLRLIYYSQIVNDFQKGDIAEGYSVSREKKESFPLTVTSAQKNPTAFYLCASTQGDRGRTEAFFGQGTRLTVV.